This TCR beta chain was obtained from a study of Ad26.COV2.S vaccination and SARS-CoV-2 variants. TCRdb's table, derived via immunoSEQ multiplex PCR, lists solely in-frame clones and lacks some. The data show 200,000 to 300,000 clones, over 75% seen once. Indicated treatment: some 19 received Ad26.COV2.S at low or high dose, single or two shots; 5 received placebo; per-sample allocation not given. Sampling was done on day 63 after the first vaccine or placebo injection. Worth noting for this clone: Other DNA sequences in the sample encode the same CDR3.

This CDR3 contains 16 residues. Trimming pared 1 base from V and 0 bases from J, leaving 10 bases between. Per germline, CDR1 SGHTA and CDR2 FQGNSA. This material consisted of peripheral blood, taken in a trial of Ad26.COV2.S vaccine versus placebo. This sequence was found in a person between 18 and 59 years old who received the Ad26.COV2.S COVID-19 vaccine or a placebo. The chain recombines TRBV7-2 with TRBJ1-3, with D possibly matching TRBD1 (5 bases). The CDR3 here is CASSLVGGISGNTIYF. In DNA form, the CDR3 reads TGTGCCAGCAGCTTAGTCGGGGGGATCTCTGGAAACACCATATATTTT.